This TCR beta chain was sequenced for a study of kidney transplant recipient with SARS-CoV-2 infection. This clonotype was detected only a few times. A much larger clone lies a single base off, so this may be a read error. CDR3 length equals 17 residues. TCRdb reprocessed the reads with MiXCR, giving one entry per CDR3 protein. The sample holds approximately 250,000 distinct CDR3 sequences; about 30% are singletons and the top ten take around 6.8%. This sequence originates from a male patient between 25 and 39 years old who had COVID-19 and was a kidney transplant recipient. Among the T cells, some may be from the graft donor. The gene calls are TRBV12-2 and TRBJ1-2. TRBV12-2 corresponds to a pseudogene. Here the sequenced sample was a blood sample, taken at baseline and on roughly day 110 from a kidney transplant recipient. The CDR3 here is CAGRERRTPRKTYGYTF. CDR3 coding DNA: TGTGCAGGTCGCGAGAGGCGGACTCCACGAAAGACCTATGGCTACACCTTC.